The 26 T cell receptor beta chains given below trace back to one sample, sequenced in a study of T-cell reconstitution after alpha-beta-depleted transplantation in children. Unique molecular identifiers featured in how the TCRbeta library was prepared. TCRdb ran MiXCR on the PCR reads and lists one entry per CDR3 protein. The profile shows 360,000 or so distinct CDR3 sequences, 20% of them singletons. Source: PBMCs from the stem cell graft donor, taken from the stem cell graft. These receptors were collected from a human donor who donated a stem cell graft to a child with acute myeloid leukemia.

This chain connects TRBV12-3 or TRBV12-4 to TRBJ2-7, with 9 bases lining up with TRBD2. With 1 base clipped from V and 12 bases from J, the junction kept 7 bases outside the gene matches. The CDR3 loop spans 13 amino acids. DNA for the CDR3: TGTGCCAGCAGTTTAGAGGGGACTAGCCCAGCGTACTTC. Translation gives CASSLEGTSPAYF.

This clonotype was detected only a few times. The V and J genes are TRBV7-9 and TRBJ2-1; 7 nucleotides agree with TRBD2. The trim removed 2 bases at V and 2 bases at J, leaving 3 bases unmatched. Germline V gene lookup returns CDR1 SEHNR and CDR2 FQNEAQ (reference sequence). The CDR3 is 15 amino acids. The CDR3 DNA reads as TGTGCCAGCAGCTTACGGGGGGAGGCCTACAATGAGCAGTTCTTC. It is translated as CASSLRGEAYNEQFF.

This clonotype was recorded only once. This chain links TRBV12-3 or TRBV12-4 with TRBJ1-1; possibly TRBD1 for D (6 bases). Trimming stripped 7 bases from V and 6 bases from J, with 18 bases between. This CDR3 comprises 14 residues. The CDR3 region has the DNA TGTGCCAGCACCCCCACAGGGCGGAGGGCTGAAGCTTTCTTT. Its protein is CASTPTGRRAEAFF.

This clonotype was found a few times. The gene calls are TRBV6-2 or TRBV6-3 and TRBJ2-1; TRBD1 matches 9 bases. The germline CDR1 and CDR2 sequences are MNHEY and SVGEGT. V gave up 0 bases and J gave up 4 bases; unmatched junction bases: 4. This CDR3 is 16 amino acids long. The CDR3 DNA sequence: TGTGCCAGCAGTTACTCGGGACAGGGTACATACAATGAGCAGTTCTTC. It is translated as CASSYSGQGTYNEQFF.

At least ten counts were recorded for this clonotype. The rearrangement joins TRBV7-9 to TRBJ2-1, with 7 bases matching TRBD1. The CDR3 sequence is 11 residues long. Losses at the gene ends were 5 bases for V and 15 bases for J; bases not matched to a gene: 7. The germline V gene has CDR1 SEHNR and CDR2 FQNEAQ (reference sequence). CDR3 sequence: CASSIQGLSFF. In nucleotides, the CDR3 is TGTGCCAGCAGCATACAGGGGTTGTCGTTCTTC.

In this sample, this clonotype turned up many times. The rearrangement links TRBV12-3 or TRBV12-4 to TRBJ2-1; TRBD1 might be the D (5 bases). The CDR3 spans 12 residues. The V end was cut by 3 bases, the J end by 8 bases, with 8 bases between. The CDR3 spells CASSLWGHEQFF. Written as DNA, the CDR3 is TGTGCCAGCAGTTTGTGGGGCCATGAGCAGTTCTTC.

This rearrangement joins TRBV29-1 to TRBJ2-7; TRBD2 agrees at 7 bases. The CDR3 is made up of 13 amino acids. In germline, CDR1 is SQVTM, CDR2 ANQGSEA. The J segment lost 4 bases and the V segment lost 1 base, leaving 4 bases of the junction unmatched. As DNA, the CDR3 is TGCAGCGTTGAAGGAGGGGAGGGATACGAGCAGTACTTC. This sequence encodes CSVEGGEGYEQYF.

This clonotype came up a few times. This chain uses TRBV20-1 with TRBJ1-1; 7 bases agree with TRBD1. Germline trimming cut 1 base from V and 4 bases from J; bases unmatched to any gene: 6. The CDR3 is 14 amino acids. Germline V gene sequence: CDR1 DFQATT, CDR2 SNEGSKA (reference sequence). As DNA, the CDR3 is TGCAGTGCTAGAGGGCGGCCAGGGGGCACTGAAGCTTTCTTT. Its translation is CSARGRPGGTEAFF.

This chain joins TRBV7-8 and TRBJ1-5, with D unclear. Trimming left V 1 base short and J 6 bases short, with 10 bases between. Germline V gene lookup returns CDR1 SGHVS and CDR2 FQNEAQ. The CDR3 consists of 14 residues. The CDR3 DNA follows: TGTGCCAGCAGCTTAGGGCGGCTAGGTCAGCCCCAGCATTTT. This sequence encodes CASSLGRLGQPQHF.

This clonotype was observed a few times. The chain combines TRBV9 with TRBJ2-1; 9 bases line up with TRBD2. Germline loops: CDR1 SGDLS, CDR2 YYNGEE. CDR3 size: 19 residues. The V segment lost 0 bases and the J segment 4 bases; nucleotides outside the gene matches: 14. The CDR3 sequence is CASSVAATPTSGKYNEQFF. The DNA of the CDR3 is TGTGCCAGCAGCGTAGCTGCTACTCCGACTAGCGGAAAGTACAATGAGCAGTTCTTC.

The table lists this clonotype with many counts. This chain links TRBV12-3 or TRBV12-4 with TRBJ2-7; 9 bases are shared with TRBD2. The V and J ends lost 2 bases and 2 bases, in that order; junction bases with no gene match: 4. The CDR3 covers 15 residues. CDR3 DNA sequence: TGTGCCAGCAGTTTATGGACTAGCGTAACCTACGAGCAGTACTTC. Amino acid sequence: CASSLWTSVTYEQYF.

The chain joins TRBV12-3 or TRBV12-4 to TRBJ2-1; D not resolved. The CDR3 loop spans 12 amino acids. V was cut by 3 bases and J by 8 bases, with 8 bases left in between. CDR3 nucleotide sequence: TGTGCCAGCAGTTTTAGTGGCGATGAGCAGTTCTTC. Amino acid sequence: CASSFSGDEQFF.

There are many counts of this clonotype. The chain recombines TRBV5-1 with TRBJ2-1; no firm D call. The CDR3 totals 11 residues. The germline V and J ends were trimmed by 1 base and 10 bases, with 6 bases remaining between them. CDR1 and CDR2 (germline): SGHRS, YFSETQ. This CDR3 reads CASSLMDEQFF. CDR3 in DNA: TGCGCCAGCAGCTTGATGGACGAGCAGTTCTTC.

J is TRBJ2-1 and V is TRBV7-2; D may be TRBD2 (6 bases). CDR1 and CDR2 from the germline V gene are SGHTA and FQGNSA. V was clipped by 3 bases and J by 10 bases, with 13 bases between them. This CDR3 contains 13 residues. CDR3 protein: CASSLGPSGEQFF. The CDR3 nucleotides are TGTGCCAGCAGCTTGGGGCCCAGCGGGGAGCAGTTCTTC.

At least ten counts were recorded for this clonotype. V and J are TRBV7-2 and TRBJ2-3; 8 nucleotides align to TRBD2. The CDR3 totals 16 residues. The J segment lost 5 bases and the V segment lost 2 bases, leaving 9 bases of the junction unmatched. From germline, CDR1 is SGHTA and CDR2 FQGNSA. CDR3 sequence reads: CASSLLAGGRLDTQYF. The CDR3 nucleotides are TGTGCCAGCAGCTTATTGGCGGGAGGCCGGCTAGATACGCAGTATTTT.

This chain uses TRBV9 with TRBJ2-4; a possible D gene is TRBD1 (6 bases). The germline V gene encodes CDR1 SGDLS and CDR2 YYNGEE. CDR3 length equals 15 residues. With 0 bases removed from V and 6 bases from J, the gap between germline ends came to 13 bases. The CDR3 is CASSVAGIQGNIQYF. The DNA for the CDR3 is TGTGCCAGCAGCGTAGCGGGCATACAGGGAAACATTCAGTACTTC. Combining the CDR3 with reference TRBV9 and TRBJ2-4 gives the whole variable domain DSGVTQTPKHLITATGQRVTLRCSPRSGDLSVYWYQQSLDQGLQFLIQYYNGEERAKGNILERFSAQQFPDLHSELNLSSLELGDSALYFCASSVAGIQGNIQYFGAGTRLSVL.

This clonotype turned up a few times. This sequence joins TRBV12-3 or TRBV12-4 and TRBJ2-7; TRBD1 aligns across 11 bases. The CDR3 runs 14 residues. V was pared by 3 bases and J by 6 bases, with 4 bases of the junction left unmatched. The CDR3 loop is CASSLGTGGSEQYF. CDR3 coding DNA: TGTGCCAGCAGTTTGGGGACAGGGGGTTCCGAGCAGTACTTC.

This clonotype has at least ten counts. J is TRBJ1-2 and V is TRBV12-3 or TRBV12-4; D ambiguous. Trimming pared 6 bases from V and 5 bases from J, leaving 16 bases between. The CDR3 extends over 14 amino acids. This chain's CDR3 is CASRATGLGYGYTF. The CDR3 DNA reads TGTGCCAGCAGAGCCACTGGGTTAGGGTATGGCTACACCTTC.

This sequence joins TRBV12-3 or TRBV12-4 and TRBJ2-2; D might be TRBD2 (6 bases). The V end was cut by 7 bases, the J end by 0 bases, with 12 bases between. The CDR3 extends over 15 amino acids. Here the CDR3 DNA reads TGTGCCAGCACCCCCTGGGGGGCGAACACCGGGGAGCTGTTTTTT. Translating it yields CASTPWGANTGELFF.

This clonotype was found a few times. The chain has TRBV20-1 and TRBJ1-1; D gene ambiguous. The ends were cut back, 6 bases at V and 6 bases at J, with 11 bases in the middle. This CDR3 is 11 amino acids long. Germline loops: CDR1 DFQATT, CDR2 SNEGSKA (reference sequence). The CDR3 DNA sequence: TGCAGTGCCACCTATATGTCTGAAGCTTTCTTT. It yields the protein CSATYMSEAFF.

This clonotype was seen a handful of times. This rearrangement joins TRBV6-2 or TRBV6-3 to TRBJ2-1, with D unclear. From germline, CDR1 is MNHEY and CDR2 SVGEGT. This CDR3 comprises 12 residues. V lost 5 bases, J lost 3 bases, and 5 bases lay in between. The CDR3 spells CASSDNYNEQFF. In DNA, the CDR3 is TGTGCCAGCAGTGACAACTACAATGAGCAGTTCTTC.

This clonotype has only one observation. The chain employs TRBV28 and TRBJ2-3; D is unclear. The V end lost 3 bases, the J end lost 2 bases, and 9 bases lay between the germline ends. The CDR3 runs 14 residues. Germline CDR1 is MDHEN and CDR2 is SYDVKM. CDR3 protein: CASSFWKTTDTQYF. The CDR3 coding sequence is TGTGCCAGCAGTTTCTGGAAAACCACAGATACGCAGTATTTT.

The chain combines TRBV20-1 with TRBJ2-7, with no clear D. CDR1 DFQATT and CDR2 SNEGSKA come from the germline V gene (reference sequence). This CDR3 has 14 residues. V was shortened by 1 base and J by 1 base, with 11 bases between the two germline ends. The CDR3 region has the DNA TGCAGTGCTAGAGCAGGAACAGTGTCCTACGAGCAGTACTTC. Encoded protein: CSARAGTVSYEQYF.

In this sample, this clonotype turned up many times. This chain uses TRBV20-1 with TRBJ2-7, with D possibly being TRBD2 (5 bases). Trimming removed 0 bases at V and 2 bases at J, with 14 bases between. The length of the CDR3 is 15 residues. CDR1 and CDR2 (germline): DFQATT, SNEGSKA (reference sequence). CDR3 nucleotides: TGCAGTGCTAGAGATCCGCGGGCCTCAGCCTACGAGCAGTACTTC. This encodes CSARDPRASAYEQYF.

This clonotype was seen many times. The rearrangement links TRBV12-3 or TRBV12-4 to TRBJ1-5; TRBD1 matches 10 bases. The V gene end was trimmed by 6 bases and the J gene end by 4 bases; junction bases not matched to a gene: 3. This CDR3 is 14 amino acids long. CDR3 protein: CASRRTGGNQPQHF. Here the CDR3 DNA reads TGTGCCAGCAGACGGACAGGGGGGAATCAGCCCCAGCATTTT.

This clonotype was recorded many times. CDR3 DNA: TGTGCCAGCAGTTTAGTCGAGCGATACGAGCAGTACTTC. It translates to CASSLVERYEQYF. The chain employs TRBV12-3 or TRBV12-4 and TRBJ2-7; D is uncertain. The CDR3 contains 13 residues. The V and J ends lost 1 base and 4 bases respectively, with 8 bases between them.